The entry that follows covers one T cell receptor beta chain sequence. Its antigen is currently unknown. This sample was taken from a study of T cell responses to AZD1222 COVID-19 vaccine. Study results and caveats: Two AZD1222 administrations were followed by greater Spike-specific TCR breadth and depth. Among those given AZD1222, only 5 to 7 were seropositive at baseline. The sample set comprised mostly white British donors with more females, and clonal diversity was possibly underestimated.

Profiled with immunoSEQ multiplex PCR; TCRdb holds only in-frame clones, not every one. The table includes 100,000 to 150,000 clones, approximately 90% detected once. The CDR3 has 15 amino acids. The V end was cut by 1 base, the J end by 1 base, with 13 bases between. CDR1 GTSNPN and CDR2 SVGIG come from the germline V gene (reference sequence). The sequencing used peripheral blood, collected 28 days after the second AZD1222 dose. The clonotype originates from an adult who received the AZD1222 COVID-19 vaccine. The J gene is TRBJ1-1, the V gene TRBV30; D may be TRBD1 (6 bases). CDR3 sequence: CAWSAWGARNTEAFF. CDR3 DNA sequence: TGTGCCTGGAGTGCTTGGGGGGCGCGGAACACTGAAGCTTTCTTT.